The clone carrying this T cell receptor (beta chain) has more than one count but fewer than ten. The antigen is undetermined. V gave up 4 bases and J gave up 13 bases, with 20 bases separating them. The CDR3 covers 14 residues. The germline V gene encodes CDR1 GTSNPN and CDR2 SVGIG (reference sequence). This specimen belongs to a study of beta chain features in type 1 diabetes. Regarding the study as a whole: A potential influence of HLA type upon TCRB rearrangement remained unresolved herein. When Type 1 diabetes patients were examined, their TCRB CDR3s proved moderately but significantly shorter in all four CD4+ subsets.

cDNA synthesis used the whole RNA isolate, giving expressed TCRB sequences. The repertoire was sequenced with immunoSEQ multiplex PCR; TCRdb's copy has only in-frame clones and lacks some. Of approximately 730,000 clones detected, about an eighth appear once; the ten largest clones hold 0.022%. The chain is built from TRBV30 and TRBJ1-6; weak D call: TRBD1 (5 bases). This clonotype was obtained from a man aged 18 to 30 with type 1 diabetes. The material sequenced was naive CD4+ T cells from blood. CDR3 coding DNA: TGTGCCTGGACCCAAATGGGACCTAGTGGGCCCCTCCACTTT. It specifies CAWTQMGPSGPLHF. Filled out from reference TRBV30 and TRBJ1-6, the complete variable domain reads SQTIHQWPATLVQPVGSPLSLECTVEGTSNPNLYWYRQAAGRGLQLLFYSVGIGQISSEVPQNLSASRPQDRQFILSSKKLLLSDSGFYLCAWTQMGPSGPLHFGNGTRLTVT.